The 12 T cell receptor beta chains below come from one sample, sequenced in a study of preoperative IRX-2 immunotherapy in early breast cancer. Here immunoSEQ multiplex PCR was the method, and the copy in TCRdb shows in-frame clones only, minus some. The sample lists 25,000 to 30,000 clones; around 89% were seen once. The treatment: preoperative locoregional IRX-2 cytokine immunotherapy. This sample was obtained from a patient treated with IRX-2 immunotherapy. These receptors came from a human donor with breast cancer.

V gene TRBV7-2 combines with J gene TRBJ2-6; D is unresolved. Between the trimmed V and J ends, which lost 7 bases and 4 bases, there was a span of 14 bases. This CDR3 spans 15 amino acids. Germline CDR1 and CDR2: SGHTA and FQGNSA. The CDR3 DNA reads TGTGCCAGCAATCCGGTCCGTTCCGGGGCCAACGTCCTGACTTTC. Its protein is CASNPVRSGANVLTF.

This chain joins TRBV6-5 and TRBJ2-1; TRBD2 might be the D (6 bases). CDR3 length equals 15 residues. V lost 2 bases and J 4 bases, leaving 12 bases between the germline ends. Germline V gives CDR1 MNHEY, CDR2 SVGAGI. This CDR3 is CASSYQASEYNEQFF. The CDR3 DNA is TGTGCCAGCAGTTACCAGGCTAGCGAATACAATGAGCAGTTCTTC.

This clone was detected once. Compared with germline, one end of the junction differs, possibly owing to a read error. V usage is TRBV6-5 and J usage is TRBJ2-7, with 7 bases lining up with TRBD2. This CDR3 spans 13 amino acids. In germline, CDR1 is MNHEY, CDR2 SVGAGI. In DNA form, the CDR3 reads TGTGCCAGCAGTTATATGGGGAGTAGCGGGCTTGCTTTC. This sequence encodes CASSYMGSSGLAF.

This clone has just one count. The chain carries TRBV29-1 and TRBJ1-5, with 10 bases aligning to TRBD1. Trimming removed 5 bases from V and 5 bases from J; junction bases left unmatched: 6. Germline V CDR1 and CDR2: SQVTM, ANQGSEA. This CDR3 spans 14 amino acids. The CDR3, as DNA: TGCAGCGTTCAATCCGGGACAGGGGATCAGCCCCAGCATTTT. This codes for CSVQSGTGDQPQHF.

This clone was recorded once. The chain employs TRBV15 and TRBJ1-5, with 9 bases identical to TRBD1. The V segment lost 3 bases and the J segment 2 bases; nucleotides outside the gene matches: 20. This CDR3 contains 21 residues. Germline CDR1 and CDR2: LNHNV and YYDKDF (reference sequence). The CDR3 spells CATSRRPPLGQGISRNQPQHF. CDR3 DNA sequence: TGTGCCACCAGCAGGAGGCCCCCATTGGGACAGGGAATTTCACGCAATCAGCCCCAGCATTTT.

V gene TRBV19 combines with J gene TRBJ1-1; a possible D gene is TRBD1 (5 bases). The CDR3 consists of 14 residues. Germline CDR1 is LNHDA and CDR2 is SQIVND (reference sequence). V shed 4 bases and J shed 1 base, with 10 bases lying between them. The chain's CDR3 is CASSRGAWNTEAFF. CDR3 sequence (DNA): TGTGCCAGTAGTAGGGGCGCGTGGAACACTGAAGCTTTCTTT.

The CDR3 bases are TGTGCCAGCAGCTCTAGGACTAGCGGGGATCAGTACTTC. It codes for CASSSRTSGDQYF. The V gene is TRBV7-2, the J gene TRBJ2-7; TRBD2 matches 12 bases. V trimming: 4 bases; J trimming: 10 bases; junction bases outside the gene matches: 5. The CDR3 totals 13 residues. In germline, CDR1 is SGHTA, CDR2 FQGNSA.

The gene calls are TRBV6-1 and TRBJ1-2; D call uncertain. Trimming shortened V by 0 bases and J by 4 bases, and 12 bases separated the two germline ends. This CDR3 spans 15 amino acids. CDR1 and CDR2 (germline): MNHNS, SASEGT. The CDR3, as DNA: TGTGCCAGCAGTGAAGCTACGGGGTATCCCTATGGCTACACCTTC. This encodes CASSEATGYPYGYTF.

The chain combines TRBV29-1 with TRBJ2-3; TRBD2 agrees at 8 bases. The V gene's germline CDR1 is SQVTM and CDR2 ANQGSEA. V shed 6 bases, J shed 2 bases, and the junction held 13 bases outside the gene matches. This CDR3 is built from 16 residues. CDR3 amino acids: CSVTLLGRGDTDTQYF. Written as DNA, the CDR3 is TGCAGCGTCACCCTCCTAGGGCGGGGGGACACAGATACGCAGTATTTT.

J is TRBJ2-1 and V is TRBV5-1, with D possibly TRBD1 on 5 matching bases. V gave up 2 bases and J gave up 5 bases, with 8 bases separating them. This CDR3 is 13 amino acids long. Germline CDR1 and CDR2: SGHRS and YFSETQ. The CDR3 loop is CASSFQGDNEQFF. DNA for the CDR3: TGCGCCAGCAGCTTCCAAGGGGACAATGAGCAGTTCTTC.

The genes are TRBV7-2 and TRBJ2-1, with 14 bases fitting TRBD2. CDR1 SGHTA and CDR2 FQGNSA come from the germline V gene. The V gene end was trimmed by 6 bases and the J gene end by 1 base; junction bases not matched to a gene: 8. CDR3 length: 18 amino acids. CDR3 sequence: CASRRGLAGVLSYNEQFF. CDR3 coding DNA: TGTGCCAGCAGGAGGGGACTAGCGGGGGTATTGTCCTACAATGAGCAGTTCTTC.

The chain has TRBV5-4 and TRBJ2-2; the match to TRBD2 covers 9 bases. CDR1 SGHNT and CDR2 YYREEE come from the germline V gene (reference sequence). V trimming: 6 bases; J trimming: 4 bases; junction bases outside the gene matches: 13. This CDR3 spans 17 amino acids. For the CDR3, the DNA is TGTGCCAGCACCCGGGACCGCGGGGGGGCCATCACCGGGGAGCTGTTTTTT. The encoded protein is CASTRDRGGAITGELFF. The whole variable domain, filled in from reference TRBV5-4 and TRBJ2-2, reads ETGVTQSPTHLIKTRGQQVTLRCSSQSGHNTVSWYQQALGQGPQFIFQYYREEENGRGNFPPRFSGLQFPNYSSELNVNALELDDSALYLCASTRDRGGAITGELFFGEGSRLTVL.